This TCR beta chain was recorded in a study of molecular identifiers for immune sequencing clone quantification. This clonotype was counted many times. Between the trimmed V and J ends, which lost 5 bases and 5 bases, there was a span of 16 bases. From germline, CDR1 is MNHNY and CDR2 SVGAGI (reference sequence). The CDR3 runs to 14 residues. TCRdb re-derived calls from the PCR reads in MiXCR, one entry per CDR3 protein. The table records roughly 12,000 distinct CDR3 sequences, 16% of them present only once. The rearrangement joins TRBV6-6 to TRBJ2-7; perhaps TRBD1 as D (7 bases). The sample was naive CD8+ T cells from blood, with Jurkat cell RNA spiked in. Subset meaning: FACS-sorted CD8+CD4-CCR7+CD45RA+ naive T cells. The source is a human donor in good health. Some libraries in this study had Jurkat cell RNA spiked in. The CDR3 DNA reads TGTGCCAGCAGTGCCCAGGGGGGAGGTAACGAGCAGTACTTC. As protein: CASSAQGGGNEQYF.